Below, 2 T cell receptor beta chains from the same sample are listed, as sequenced in a study of T cell repertoires in cytomegalovirus infection. MiXCR was run by TCRdb on the reads, yielding one entry per CDR3 protein. The sample gives around 430,000 distinct CDR3 sequences, 42% of which show up once; about 39% is in the top ten. No antigen is known for these receptors. This specimen consisted of cultured PBMCs, obtained from culture after CMV antigen stimulation. The source is a human donor in good health (CMV status not recorded). Some clones in this sample may be carry-over from other donors' samples.

The rearrangement links TRBV7-2 to TRBJ1-6, with TRBD1 as a possible D gene (5 bases). Germline assignment: CDR1 SGHTA and CDR2 FQGNSA. Trimming took 1 base from V and 8 from J, leaving 9 bases between them. The CDR3 sequence is 14 residues long. CDR3 coding DNA: TGTGCCAGCAGCTTAGTTGGGGGATATTCACCCCTCCACTTT. Amino acids: CASSLVGGYSPLHF.

V usage is TRBV5-1 and J usage is TRBJ2-5, with 9 bases matching TRBD1. CDR1 is SGHRS and CDR2 is YFSETQ in the germline V gene. The CDR3 sequence is 14 residues long. Trimming removed 4 bases from V and 5 bases from J; junction bases left unmatched: 6. The CDR3: CASSPGQGEETQYF. DNA for the CDR3: TGCGCCAGCAGCCCGGGACAGGGTGAGGAGACCCAGTACTTC.